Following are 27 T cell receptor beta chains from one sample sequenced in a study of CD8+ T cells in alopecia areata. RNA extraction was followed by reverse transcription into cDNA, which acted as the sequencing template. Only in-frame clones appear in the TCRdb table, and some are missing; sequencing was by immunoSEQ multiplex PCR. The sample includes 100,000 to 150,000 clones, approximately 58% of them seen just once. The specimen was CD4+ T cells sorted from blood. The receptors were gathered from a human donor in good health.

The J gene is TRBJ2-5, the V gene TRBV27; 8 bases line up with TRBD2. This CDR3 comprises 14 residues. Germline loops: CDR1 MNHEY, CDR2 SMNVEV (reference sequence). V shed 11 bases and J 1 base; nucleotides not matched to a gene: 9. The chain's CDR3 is CASSGLAGQETQYF. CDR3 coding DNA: TGTGCCTCCTCGGGGCTAGCGGGCCAAGAGACCCAGTACTTC.

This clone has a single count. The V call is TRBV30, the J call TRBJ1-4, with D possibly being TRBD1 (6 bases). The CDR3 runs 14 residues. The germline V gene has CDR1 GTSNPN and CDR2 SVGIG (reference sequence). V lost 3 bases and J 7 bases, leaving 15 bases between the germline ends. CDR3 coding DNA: TGTGCCTGGAGCAAGGGACAAAGAGCTGAAAAACTGTTTTTT. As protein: CAWSKGQRAEKLFF.

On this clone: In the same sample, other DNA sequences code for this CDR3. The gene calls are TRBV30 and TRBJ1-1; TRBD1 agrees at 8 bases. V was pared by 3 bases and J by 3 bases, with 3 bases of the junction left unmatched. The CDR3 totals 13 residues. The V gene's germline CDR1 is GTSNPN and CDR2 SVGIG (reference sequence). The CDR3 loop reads CAWRDRGYTEAFF. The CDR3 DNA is TGTGCCTGGAGAGACAGGGGATACACTGAAGCTTTCTTT.

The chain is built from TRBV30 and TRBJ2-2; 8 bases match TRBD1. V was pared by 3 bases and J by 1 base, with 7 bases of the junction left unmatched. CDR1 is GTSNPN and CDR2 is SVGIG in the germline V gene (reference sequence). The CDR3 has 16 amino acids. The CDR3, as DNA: TGTGCCTGGAGAAGCCCCGGGACAGGGAACACCGGGGAGCTGTTTTTT. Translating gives CAWRSPGTGNTGELFF.

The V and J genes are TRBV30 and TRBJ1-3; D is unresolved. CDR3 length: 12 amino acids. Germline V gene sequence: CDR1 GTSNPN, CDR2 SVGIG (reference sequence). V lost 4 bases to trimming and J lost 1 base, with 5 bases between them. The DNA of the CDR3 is TGTGCCTGGACGGATTCTGGAAACACCATATATTTT. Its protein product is CAWTDSGNTIYF.

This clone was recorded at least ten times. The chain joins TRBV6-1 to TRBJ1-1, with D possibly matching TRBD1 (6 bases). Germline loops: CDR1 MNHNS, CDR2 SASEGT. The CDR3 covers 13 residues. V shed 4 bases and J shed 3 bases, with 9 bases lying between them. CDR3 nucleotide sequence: TGTGCCAGCAGTGGACAGGAGGACACTGAAGCTTTCTTT. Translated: CASSGQEDTEAFF.

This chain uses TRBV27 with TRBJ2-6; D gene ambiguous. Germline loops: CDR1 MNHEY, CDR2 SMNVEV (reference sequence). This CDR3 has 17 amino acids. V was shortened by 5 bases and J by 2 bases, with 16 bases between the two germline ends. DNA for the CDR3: TGTGCCAGCAGTGTACTCGCAGTGAGACCTGGGGCCAACGTCCTGACTTTC. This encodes CASSVLAVRPGANVLTF.

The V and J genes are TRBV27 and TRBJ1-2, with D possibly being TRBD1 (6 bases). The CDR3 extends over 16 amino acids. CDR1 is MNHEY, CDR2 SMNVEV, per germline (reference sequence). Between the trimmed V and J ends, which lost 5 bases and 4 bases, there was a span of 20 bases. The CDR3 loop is CASSPSQGKESYGYTF. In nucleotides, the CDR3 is TGTGCCAGCAGTCCATCCCAGGGGAAGGAGAGCTATGGCTACACCTTC.

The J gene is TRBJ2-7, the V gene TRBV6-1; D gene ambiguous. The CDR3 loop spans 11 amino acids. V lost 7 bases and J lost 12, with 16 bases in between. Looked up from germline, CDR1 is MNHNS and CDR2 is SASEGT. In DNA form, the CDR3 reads TGTGCCAGCATCATGGGCGATAACCTGTACTTC. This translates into CASIMGDNLYF.

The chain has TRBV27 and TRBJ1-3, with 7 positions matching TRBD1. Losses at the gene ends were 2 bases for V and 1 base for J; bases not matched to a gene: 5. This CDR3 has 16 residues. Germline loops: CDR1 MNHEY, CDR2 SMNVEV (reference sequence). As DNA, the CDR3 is TGTGCCAGCAGTTTAGGGAGGGGGCCATCTGGAAACACCATATATTTT. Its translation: CASSLGRGPSGNTIYF.

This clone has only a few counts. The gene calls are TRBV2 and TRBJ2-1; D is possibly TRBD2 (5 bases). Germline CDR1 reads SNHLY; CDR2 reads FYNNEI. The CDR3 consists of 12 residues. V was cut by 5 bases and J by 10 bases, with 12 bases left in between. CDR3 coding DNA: TGTGCCAGCAGTCAGGACTCCGGGGAGCAGTTCTTC. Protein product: CASSQDSGEQFF.

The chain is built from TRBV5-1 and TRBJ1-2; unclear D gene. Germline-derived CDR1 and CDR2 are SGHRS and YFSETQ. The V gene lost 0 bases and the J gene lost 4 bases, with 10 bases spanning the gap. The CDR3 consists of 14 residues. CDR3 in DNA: TGCGCCAGCAGCTTGGACCGTCGACCCTATGGCTACACCTTC. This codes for CASSLDRRPYGYTF.

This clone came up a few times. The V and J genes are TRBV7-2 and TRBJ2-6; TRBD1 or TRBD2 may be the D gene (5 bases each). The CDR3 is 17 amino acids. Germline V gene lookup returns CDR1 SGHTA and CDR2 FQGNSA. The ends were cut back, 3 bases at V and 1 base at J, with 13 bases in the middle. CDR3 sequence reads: CASSLGRVLSGANVLTF. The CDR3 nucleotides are TGTGCCAGCAGCTTGGGACGGGTACTTTCTGGGGCCAACGTCCTGACTTTC.

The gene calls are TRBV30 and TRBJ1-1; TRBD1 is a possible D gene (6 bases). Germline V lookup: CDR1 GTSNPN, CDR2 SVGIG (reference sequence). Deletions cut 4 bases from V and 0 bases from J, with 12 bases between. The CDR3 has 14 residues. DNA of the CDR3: TGTGCCTGGACCCAGGGGTTAATGAACACTGAAGCTTTCTTT. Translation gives CAWTQGLMNTEAFF.

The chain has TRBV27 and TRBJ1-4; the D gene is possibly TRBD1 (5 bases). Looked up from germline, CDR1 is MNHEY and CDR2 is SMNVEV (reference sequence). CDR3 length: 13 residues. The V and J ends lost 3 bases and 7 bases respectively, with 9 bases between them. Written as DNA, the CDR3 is TGTGCCAGCAGTTTTCAGCAGGGTGAAAAACTGTTTTTT. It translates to CASSFQQGEKLFF.

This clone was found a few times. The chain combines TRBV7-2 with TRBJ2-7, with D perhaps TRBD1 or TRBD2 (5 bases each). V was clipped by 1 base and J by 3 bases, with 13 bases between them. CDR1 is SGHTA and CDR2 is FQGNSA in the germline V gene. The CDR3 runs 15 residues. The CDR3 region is CASSLEAGSFYEQYF. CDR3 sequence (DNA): TGTGCCAGCAGCTTAGAGGCAGGGAGTTTCTACGAGCAGTACTTC. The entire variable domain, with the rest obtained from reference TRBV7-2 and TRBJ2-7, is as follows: GAGVSQSPSNKVTEKGKDVELRCDPISGHTALYWYRQSLGQGLEFLIYFQGNSAPDKSGLPSDRFSAERTGGSVSTLTIQRTQQEDSAVYLCASSLEAGSFYEQYFGPGTRLTVT.

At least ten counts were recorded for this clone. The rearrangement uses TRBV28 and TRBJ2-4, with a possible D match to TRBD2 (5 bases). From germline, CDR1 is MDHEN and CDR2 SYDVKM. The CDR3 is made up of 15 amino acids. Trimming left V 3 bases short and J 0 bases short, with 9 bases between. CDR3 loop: CASSLRVLAKNIQYF. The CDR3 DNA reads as TGTGCCAGCAGTTTGCGGGTTTTAGCCAAAAACATTCAGTACTTC.

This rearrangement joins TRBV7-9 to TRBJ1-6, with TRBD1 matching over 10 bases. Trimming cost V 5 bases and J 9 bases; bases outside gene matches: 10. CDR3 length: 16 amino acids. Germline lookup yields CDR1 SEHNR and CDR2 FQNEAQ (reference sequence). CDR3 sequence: CASSQSGTGDFSPLHF. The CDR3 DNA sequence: TGTGCCAGCAGCCAGTCCGGGACAGGGGATTTTTCACCCCTCCACTTT.

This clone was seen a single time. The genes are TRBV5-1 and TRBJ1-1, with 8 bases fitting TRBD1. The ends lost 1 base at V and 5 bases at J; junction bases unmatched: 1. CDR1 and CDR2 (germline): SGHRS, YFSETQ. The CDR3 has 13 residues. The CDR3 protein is CASSLTGGTEAFF. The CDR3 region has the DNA TGCGCCAGCAGCTTGACAGGGGGTACTGAAGCTTTCTTT.

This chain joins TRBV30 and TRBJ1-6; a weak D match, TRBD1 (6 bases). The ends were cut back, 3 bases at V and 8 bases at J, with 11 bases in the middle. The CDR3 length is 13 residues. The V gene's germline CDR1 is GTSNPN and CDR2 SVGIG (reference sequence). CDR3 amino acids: CAWSNRDYSPLHF. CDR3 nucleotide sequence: TGTGCCTGGAGCAACAGGGACTATTCACCCCTCCACTTT.

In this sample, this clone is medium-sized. The chain's CDR3 is CASSGITTGELFF. CDR3 in DNA: TGTGCCAGCAGTGGAATAACCACCGGGGAGCTGTTTTTT. The chain employs TRBV2 and TRBJ2-2; unclear D gene. The germline V gene has CDR1 SNHLY and CDR2 FYNNEI. The CDR3 contains 13 residues. V lost 4 bases and J lost 4, with 7 bases in between.

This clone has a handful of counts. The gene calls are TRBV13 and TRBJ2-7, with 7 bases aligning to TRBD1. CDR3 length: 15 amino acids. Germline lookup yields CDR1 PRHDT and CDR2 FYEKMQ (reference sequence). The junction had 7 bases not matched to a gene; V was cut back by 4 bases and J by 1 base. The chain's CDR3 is CASSSRQGNSYEQYF. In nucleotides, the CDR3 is TGTGCCAGCAGCTCGAGACAGGGAAATTCCTACGAGCAGTACTTC. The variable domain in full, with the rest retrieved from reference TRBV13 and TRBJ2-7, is AAGVIQSPRHLIKEKRETATLKCYPIPRHDTVYWYQQGPGQDPQFLISFYEKMQSDKGSIPDRFSAQQFSDYHSELNMSSLELGDSALYFCASSSRQGNSYEQYFGPGTRLTVT.

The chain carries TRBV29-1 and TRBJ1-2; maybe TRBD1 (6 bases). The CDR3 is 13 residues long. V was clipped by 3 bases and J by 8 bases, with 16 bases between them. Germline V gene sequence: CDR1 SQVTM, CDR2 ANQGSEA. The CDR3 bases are TGCAGCGTTGAGTCACAGGGTGTCCCCGGCTACACCTTC. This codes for CSVESQGVPGYTF.

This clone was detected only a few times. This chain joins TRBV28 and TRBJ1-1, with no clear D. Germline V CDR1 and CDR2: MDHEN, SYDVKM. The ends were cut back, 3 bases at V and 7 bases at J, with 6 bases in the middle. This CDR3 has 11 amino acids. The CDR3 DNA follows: TGTGCCAGCAGTTTGCAGCTTGAAGCTTTCTTT. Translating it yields CASSLQLEAFF.

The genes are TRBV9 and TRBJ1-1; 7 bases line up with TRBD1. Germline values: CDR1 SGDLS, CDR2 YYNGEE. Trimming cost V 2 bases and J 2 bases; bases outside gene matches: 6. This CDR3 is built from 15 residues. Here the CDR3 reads CASSVQGGGNTEAFF. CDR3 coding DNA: TGTGCCAGCAGCGTTCAGGGAGGGGGCAACACTGAAGCTTTCTTT.

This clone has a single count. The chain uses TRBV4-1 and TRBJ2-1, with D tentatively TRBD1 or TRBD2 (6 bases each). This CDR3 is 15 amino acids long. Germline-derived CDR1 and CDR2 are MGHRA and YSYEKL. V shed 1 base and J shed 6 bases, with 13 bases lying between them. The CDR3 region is CASSQGYGGRNEQFF. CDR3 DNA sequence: TGCGCCAGCAGCCAAGGGTATGGGGGGCGCAATGAGCAGTTCTTC.

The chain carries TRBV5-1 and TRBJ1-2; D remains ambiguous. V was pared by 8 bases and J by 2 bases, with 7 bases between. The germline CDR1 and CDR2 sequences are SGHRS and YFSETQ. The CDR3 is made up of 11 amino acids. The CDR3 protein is CASGENYGYTF. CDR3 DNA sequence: TGCGCCAGTGGAGAGAACTATGGCTACACCTTC.